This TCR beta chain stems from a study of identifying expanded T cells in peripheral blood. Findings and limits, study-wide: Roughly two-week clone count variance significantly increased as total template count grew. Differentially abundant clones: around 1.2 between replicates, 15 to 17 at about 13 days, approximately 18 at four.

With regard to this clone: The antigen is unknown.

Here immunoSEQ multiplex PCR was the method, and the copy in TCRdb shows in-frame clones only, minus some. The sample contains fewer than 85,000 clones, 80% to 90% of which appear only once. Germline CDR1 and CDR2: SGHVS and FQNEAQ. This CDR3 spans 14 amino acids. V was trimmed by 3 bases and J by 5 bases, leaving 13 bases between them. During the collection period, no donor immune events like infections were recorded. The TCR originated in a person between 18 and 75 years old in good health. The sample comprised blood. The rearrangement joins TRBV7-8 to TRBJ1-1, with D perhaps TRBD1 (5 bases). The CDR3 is CASSFSGKGTEAFF. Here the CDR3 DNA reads TGTGCCAGCAGCTTTTCGGGGAAGGGGACTGAAGCTTTCTTT. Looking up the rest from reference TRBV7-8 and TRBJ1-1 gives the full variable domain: GAGVSQSPRYKVAKRGQDVALRCDPISGHVSLFWYQQALGQGPEFLTYFQNEAQLDKSGLPSDRFFAERPEGSVSTLKIQRTQQEDSAVYLCASSFSGKGTEAFFGQGTRLTVV.